The sequence of this T cell receptor (beta chain) was determined in a study of cytomegalovirus exposure and HLA in healthy donors. Background on the study: When 398 donors were genotyped, roughly four fifths of them were found to fall in the Caucasian-associated ancestry cluster. Study-level findings and limits: Certain sequence variants were highly shared and formed a cluster, and this cluster was likely a sequencing artifact. CMV serostatus was the only recorded immune exposure for donors.

In the PCR, 60 Vbeta and 13 Jbeta primers were used. Profiled with immunoSEQ multiplex PCR; TCRdb holds only in-frame clones, not every one. The sample contains roughly 98,000 clones, roughly four fifths of which appear only once. In regard to this clone: The antigen is undetermined.

The sample comprised PBMCs. The TCR comes from a female donor in good health and CMV-seronegative.

CDR3 sequence (DNA): TGTGCCAGCAGCGGACAGGGGGCAACCTATGGCTACACCTTC. Its protein is CASSGQGATYGYTF. The V gene is TRBV9, the J gene TRBJ1-2, with 10 bases identical to TRBD1. The CDR3 totals 14 residues. The germline V gene has CDR1 SGDLS and CDR2 YYNGEE. V was clipped by 3 bases and J by 4 bases; unmatched bases: 3.